This T cell receptor (beta chain) derives from a study of beta chain features in type 1 diabetes. Broader study findings: VDJ junctions in type 1 diabetes patients carried more deletions and fewer insertions. All four CD4+ subsets from Type 1 diabetes patients carried moderately but significantly shorter TCRB CDR3s. Patients and controls would be equally affected if PCR favored shorter templates.

Since all of the isolated RNA was reverse transcribed, expressed TCRB transcripts were what got sequenced. Assay used: immunoSEQ multiplex PCR; TCRdb lists only in-frame clones, some missing. The table has some 640,000 clones, around 15% seen once. The CDR3 totals 15 residues. The germline CDR1 and CDR2 sequences are SNHLY and FYNNEI. J was trimmed by 5 bases and V by 1 base; bases with no gene match: 2. Populations isolated by sorting all had purity greater than 95%. This clone appeared a few times. Antigen: not known. The sequence was obtained from a man younger than 30 with type 1 diabetes. The sample taken for sequencing was naive CD4+ T cells from blood. V gene TRBV2 combines with J gene TRBJ2-2; 9 bases line up with TRBD1. The DNA for the CDR3 is TGTGCCAGCAGTGAAGACAGGGGGCGGACCGGGGAGCTGTTTTTT. Residues: CASSEDRGRTGELFF.